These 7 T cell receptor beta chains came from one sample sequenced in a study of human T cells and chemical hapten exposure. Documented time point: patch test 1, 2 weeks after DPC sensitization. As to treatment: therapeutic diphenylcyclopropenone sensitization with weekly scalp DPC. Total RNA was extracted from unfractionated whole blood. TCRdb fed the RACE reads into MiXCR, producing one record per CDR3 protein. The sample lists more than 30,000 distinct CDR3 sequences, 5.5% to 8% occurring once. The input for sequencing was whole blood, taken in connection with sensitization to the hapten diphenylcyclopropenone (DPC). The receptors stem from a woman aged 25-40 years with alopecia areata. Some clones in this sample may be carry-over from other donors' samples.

CDR3 sequence (DNA): TGTGCCAGCAGCTTAGATTCCCCTCCCTTAGATACGCAGTATTTT. It encodes CASSLDSPPLDTQYF. The chain links TRBV7-2 to TRBJ2-3; unclear D gene. Trimming shortened V by 1 base and J by 5 bases, and 13 bases separated the two germline ends. CDR1 and CDR2 (germline): SGHTA, FQGNSA. The CDR3 contains 15 residues.

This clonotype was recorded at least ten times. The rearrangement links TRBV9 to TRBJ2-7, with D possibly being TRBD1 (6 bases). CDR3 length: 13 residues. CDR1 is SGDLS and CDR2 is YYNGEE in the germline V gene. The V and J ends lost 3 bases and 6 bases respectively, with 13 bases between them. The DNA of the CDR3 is TGTGCCAGCAGCGACCCGACAGGAGGCGAGCAGTACTTC. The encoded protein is CASSDPTGGEQYF.

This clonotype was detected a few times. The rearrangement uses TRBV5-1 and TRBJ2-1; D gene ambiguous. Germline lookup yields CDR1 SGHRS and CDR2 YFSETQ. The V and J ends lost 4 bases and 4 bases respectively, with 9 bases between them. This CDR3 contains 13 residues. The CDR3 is CASSPWTYNEQFF. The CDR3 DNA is TGCGCCAGCAGCCCGTGGACGTACAATGAGCAGTTCTTC.

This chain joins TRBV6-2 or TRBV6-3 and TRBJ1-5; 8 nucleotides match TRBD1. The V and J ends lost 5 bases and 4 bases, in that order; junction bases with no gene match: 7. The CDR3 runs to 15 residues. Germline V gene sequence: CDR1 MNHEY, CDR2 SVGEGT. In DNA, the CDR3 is TGTGCCAGCAGTACAAGACAGGGGCAAAATCAGCCCCAGCATTTT. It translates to CASSTRQGQNQPQHF.

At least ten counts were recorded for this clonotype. This CDR3 is CASSQASDTQYF. In nucleotides, the CDR3 is TGCGCCAGCAGCCAAGCATCAGATACGCAGTATTTT. This rearrangement joins TRBV4-1 to TRBJ2-3; D gene ambiguous. With 1 base removed from V and 4 bases from J, the gap between germline ends came to 3 bases. Per germline, CDR1 MGHRA and CDR2 YSYEKL. The CDR3 extends over 12 amino acids.

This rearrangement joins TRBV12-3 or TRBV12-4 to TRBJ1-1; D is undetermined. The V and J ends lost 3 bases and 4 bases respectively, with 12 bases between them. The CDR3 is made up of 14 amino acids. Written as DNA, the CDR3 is TGTGCCAGCAGTTTTGACGGCCCGGCCACTGAAGCTTTCTTT. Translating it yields CASSFDGPATEAFF.

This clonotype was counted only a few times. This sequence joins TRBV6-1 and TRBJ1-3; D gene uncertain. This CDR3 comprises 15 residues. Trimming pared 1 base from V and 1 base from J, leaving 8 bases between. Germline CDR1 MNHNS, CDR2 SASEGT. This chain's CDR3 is CASSEVGNSGNTIYF. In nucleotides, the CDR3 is TGTGCCAGCAGTGAAGTTGGAAATTCTGGAAACACCATATATTTT.